These 30 T cell receptor beta chains share one sample of origin, sequenced in a study of identical twins. TCRdb ran MiXCR on the 5' RACE reads and lists one entry per CDR3 protein. Here the sample spans some 590,000 distinct CDR3 sequences, approximately 10% being singletons. The same sample was also used in a study of yellow fever vaccine responses in identical twins.

The sequenced sample was PBMCs. The receptors stem from a woman aged 18-29 years in good health.

This clonotype was observed at least ten times. This sequence joins TRBV28 and TRBJ2-2, with D maybe TRBD1 (5 bases). This CDR3 has 17 residues. Germline lookup yields CDR1 MDHEN and CDR2 SYDVKM. V dropped 6 bases and J dropped 0 bases, with 17 bases sitting between them. The chain's CDR3 is CASSLLGQPANTGELFF. CDR3 bases: TGTGCCAGCAGCCTCCTTGGACAACCCGCGAACACCGGGGAGCTGTTTTTT.

This clonotype came up a few times. The chain links TRBV7-8 to TRBJ2-6; the match to TRBD2 covers 12 bases. Trimming at V came to 5 bases and at J to 0 bases, leaving 2 bases not matched to a gene. This CDR3 is built from 17 residues. Germline V CDR1 and CDR2: SGHVS, FQNEAQ. The CDR3 DNA reads TGTGCCAGCAGCCCGACTAGCGGGAGCTCTGGGGCCAACGTCCTGACTTTC. It specifies CASSPTSGSSGANVLTF.

In its sample, this clonotype was seen a few times. The rearrangement links TRBV15 to TRBJ1-6; 8 positions match TRBD1. This CDR3 contains 13 residues. With V trimmed by 5 bases and J by 13 bases, 7 bases remained unmatched. Germline-derived CDR1 and CDR2 are LNHNV and YYDKDF (reference sequence). DNA of the CDR3: TGTGCCACCAGCCTTGCACGGACAGGGCCCCTCCACTTT. Amino acid sequence: CATSLARTGPLHF.

This clonotype was recorded a few times. This chain joins TRBV12-3 or TRBV12-4 and TRBJ2-7; possibly TRBD1 for D (6 bases). Trimming took off 2 bases at V and 3 bases at J, with 11 bases between the two ends. This CDR3 region has 14 residues. CDR3 loop: CASSLSDRVYEQYF. The CDR3 DNA follows: TGTGCCAGCAGTTTATCGGACAGAGTCTACGAGCAGTACTTC.

This clonotype came up a few times. The chain employs TRBV28 and TRBJ1-5; TRBD1 matches 12 bases. The V gene's germline CDR1 is MDHEN and CDR2 SYDVKM. The trim removed 6 bases at V and 9 bases at J, leaving 12 bases unmatched. The CDR3 is 16 residues long. Written as DNA, the CDR3 is TGTGCCAGCAGCCTAGGCCGGGACAGGGGGCTGTCGCCCCAGCATTTT. It codes for CASSLGRDRGLSPQHF.

This clonotype was detected many times. This rearrangement joins TRBV7-9 to TRBJ2-7; D ambiguous. V was pared by 5 bases and J by 4 bases, with 15 bases between. Germline-derived CDR1 and CDR2 are SEHNR and FQNEAQ (reference sequence). The CDR3 spans 14 residues. The CDR3 DNA is TGTGCCAGCAGCGCCATGAACCGAGAGTACGAGCAGTACTTC. It translates to CASSAMNREYEQYF.

This clonotype showed up just a few times. V usage is TRBV25-1 and J usage is TRBJ2-7; D is unclear. CDR3 length equals 15 residues. Trimming removed 0 bases at V and 9 bases at J, with 18 bases between. Germline CDR1 MGHDK, CDR2 SYGVNS. CDR3 DNA: TGTGCCAGCAGTGAATACGGCCCCCGGCATGCCGGGCAGTACTTC. It translates to CASSEYGPRHAGQYF.

Many counts were recorded for this clonotype. One junction end disagrees with the germline gene, perhaps due to a read error. The chain links TRBV9 to TRBJ2-1, with D possibly being TRBD2 (7 bases). Germline CDR1 and CDR2: SGDLS and YYNGEE. This CDR3 has 11 residues. The CDR3 region is CASSRAGALGF. DNA of the CDR3: TGTGCCAGCAGTAGGGCGGGGGCCTTAGGCTTC.

This clonotype was picked up a small number of times. The chain links TRBV7-9 to TRBJ2-1, with 11 bases lining up with TRBD2. J lost 13 bases, V lost 5 bases, and 13 bases had no gene match. Germline CDR1 SEHNR, CDR2 FQNEAQ (reference sequence). The CDR3 covers 15 residues. The CDR3 DNA reads TGTGCCAGCAGCCCCTCTTCCGGGACTAGCGGTATTCAGTTCTTC. It specifies CASSPSSGTSGIQFF.

The CDR3 loop is CASSVGPVTKETQYF. The CDR3 region has the DNA TGTGCCAGCAGCGTAGGCCCAGTAACCAAAGAGACCCAGTACTTC. V gene TRBV9 combines with J gene TRBJ2-5; D gene unclear. The CDR3 length is 15 residues. CDR1 is SGDLS and CDR2 is YYNGEE in the germline V gene. V was clipped by 0 bases and J by 3 bases, with 12 bases between them.

This clonotype has a handful of counts. The V and J genes are TRBV28 and TRBJ2-5; D tentatively reads TRBD1 or TRBD2 (5 bases each). This CDR3 contains 16 residues. In germline, CDR1 is MDHEN, CDR2 SYDVKM. Trimming removed 6 bases at V and 5 bases at J, with 22 bases between. CDR3: CASSPSGRGWVETQYF. For the CDR3, the DNA is TGTGCCAGCAGCCCATCGGGGCGAGGATGGGTGGAGACCCAGTACTTC.

J is TRBJ2-7 and V is TRBV20-1; no reliable D call. Germline values: CDR1 DFQATT, CDR2 SNEGSKA (reference sequence). Deletions cut 4 bases from V and 2 bases from J, with 18 bases between. The CDR3 spans 15 residues. DNA of the CDR3: TGCAGTGCTATTAGTTTAGATCACGGGCCCTACGAGCAGTACTTC. Amino acid sequence: CSAISLDHGPYEQYF.

The chain is built from TRBV28 and TRBJ2-1; 8 bases match TRBD2. Germline V gene sequence: CDR1 MDHEN, CDR2 SYDVKM. The CDR3 has 14 residues. V lost 5 bases and J lost 12; bases outside the gene matches: 12. CDR3 in amino acids: CASSLSSGPIRQFF. Written as DNA, the CDR3 is TGTGCCAGCAGTCTTTCTAGCGGGCCAATAAGGCAGTTCTTC.

This clonotype was found a few times. The chain is built from TRBV5-1 and TRBJ2-1, with 8 bases fitting TRBD2. This CDR3 is 13 amino acids long. Trimming took 5 bases from V and 6 from J; bases not matched to a gene: 4. Germline V gene sequence: CDR1 SGHRS, CDR2 YFSETQ. CDR3 DNA: TGCGCCAGCAGACGGGAGGGCACCAATGAGCAGTTCTTC. Its translation: CASRREGTNEQFF.

The chain uses TRBV20-1 and TRBJ2-5; 7 nucleotides line up with TRBD2. V lost 2 bases, J lost 5 bases, and 11 bases stayed unmatched. Germline CDR1 is DFQATT and CDR2 is SNEGSKA (reference sequence). This CDR3 contains 15 residues. CDR3 bases: TGCAGTGCTAGAAGTGGGAGCGGGGTATGGGAGACCCAGTACTTC. Protein product: CSARSGSGVWETQYF.

This clonotype occurred a few times. The chain couples TRBV11-2 to TRBJ2-5; TRBD2 agrees at 13 bases. The CDR3 totals 13 residues. Germline V CDR1 and CDR2: SGHAT, FQNNGV. V lost 4 bases and J lost 14; bases outside the gene matches: 7. CDR3 coding DNA: TGTGCCAGCAGCTCCCGGACTAGCGGGGGTATTTACTTC. This encodes CASSSRTSGGIYF.

The sample holds many counts of this clonotype. The chain has TRBV29-1 and TRBJ2-3; D call uncertain. Trimming removed 1 base from V and 2 bases from J, with 16 bases in between. CDR3 length equals 16 residues. The germline V gene encodes CDR1 SQVTM and CDR2 ANQGSEA. This CDR3 reads CSVEVWHPRSTDTQYF. CDR3 DNA sequence: TGCAGCGTTGAAGTCTGGCATCCTCGTTCCACAGATACGCAGTATTTT.

The rearrangement uses TRBV6-1 and TRBJ2-1; tentatively, D is TRBD2 (5 bases). The CDR3 totals 12 residues. Germline V gene sequence: CDR1 MNHNS, CDR2 SASEGT. Trimming stripped 5 bases from V and 12 bases from J, with 14 bases between. The CDR3 is CASSPEIGRQFF. The CDR3 nucleotides read TGTGCCAGCAGTCCAGAGATAGGGAGGCAGTTCTTC.

This clonotype was detected only a few times. The chain links TRBV6-2 or TRBV6-3 to TRBJ2-1, with no clear D. The CDR3 contains 13 residues. CDR1 and CDR2 (germline): MNHEY, SVGEGT. Deletions cut 9 bases from V and 4 bases from J, with 13 bases between. The CDR3 bases are TGTGCCAGTCTCGAGAGTAATTACAATGAGCAGTTCTTC. Translation gives CASLESNYNEQFF.

This clonotype was seen only a few times. The chain couples TRBV18 to TRBJ2-6; D gene ambiguous. Looked up from germline, CDR1 is KGHSH and CDR2 is LQKENI. The CDR3 covers 17 residues. V gave up 3 bases and J gave up 2 bases, with 14 bases separating them. Here the CDR3 reads CASSPGQSSTGANVLTF. The CDR3, as DNA: TGTGCCAGCTCACCCGGGCAAAGTTCGACTGGGGCCAACGTCCTGACTTTC.

The V and J genes are TRBV29-1 and TRBJ2-1; 8 nucleotides line up with TRBD1. J was trimmed by 2 bases and V by 7 bases; bases with no gene match: 4. CDR1 and CDR2 (germline): SQVTM, ANQGSEA. The CDR3 extends over 13 amino acids. The CDR3 spells CSANRGAYNEQFF. The DNA of the CDR3 is TGCAGCGCAAACAGGGGGGCCTACAATGAGCAGTTCTTC.

In this sample, this clonotype turned up a few times. V is TRBV20-1 and J is TRBJ1-5, with D possibly matching TRBD1 (5 bases). Germline V gene sequence: CDR1 DFQATT, CDR2 SNEGSKA (reference sequence). The CDR3 is 12 residues long. The germline V and J ends were trimmed by 1 base and 8 bases, with 9 bases remaining between them. The CDR3 nucleotides are TGCAGTGCTAGAGGGGGCAAGGAGCCCCAGCATTTT. Encoded protein: CSARGGKEPQHF.

The chain has TRBV5-1 and TRBJ2-3; 8 nucleotides agree with TRBD1. Germline V CDR1 and CDR2: SGHRS, YFSETQ. The length of the CDR3 is 15 residues. The V segment lost 4 bases and the J segment 5 bases; nucleotides outside the gene matches: 9. The CDR3 loop is CASSPRTGQVDTQYF. The CDR3 nucleotides read TGCGCCAGCAGCCCCCGGACAGGGCAGGTAGATACGCAGTATTTT.

This clonotype was observed a few times. The chain employs TRBV27 and TRBJ2-7; tentatively, D is TRBD2 (5 bases). Trimming shortened V by 5 bases and J by 5 bases, and 16 bases separated the two germline ends. The length of the CDR3 is 14 residues. Germline V gene lookup returns CDR1 MNHEY and CDR2 SMNVEV (reference sequence). This CDR3 is CASSDTPRGDEQYF. As DNA, the CDR3 is TGTGCCAGCAGTGACACGCCTCGGGGTGACGAGCAGTACTTC.

This clonotype was observed at least ten times. This rearrangement joins TRBV7-2 to TRBJ2-3; 14 bases match TRBD2. Germline CDR1 reads SGHTA; CDR2 reads FQGNSA. The CDR3 is 16 residues long. V gave up 3 bases and J gave up 6 bases; unmatched junction bases: 5. Written as DNA, the CDR3 is TGTGCCAGCAGCTTGCGGACTAGCGGGAGGATCGATACGCAGTATTTT. It specifies CASSLRTSGRIDTQYF. The whole variable domain, filled in from reference TRBV7-2 and TRBJ2-3, reads GAGVSQSPSNKVTEKGKDVELRCDPISGHTALYWYRQSLGQGLEFLIYFQGNSAPDKSGLPSDRFSAERTGGSVSTLTIQRTQQEDSAVYLCASSLRTSGRIDTQYFGPGTRLTVL.

This chain uses TRBV2 with TRBJ2-7, with TRBD1 matching 7 bases. The CDR3 runs to 17 residues. V shed 10 bases and J 4 bases; nucleotides not matched to a gene: 22. The germline V gene encodes CDR1 SNHLY and CDR2 FYNNEI. The CDR3 region is CAIHPSISGTVGYEQYF. The CDR3 nucleotides are TGTGCCATCCACCCAAGTATATCCGGGACAGTTGGATACGAGCAGTACTTC.

The chain has TRBV28 and TRBJ2-3, with D unclear. V was pared by 2 bases and J by 3 bases, with 12 bases between. Germline V gene lookup returns CDR1 MDHEN and CDR2 SYDVKM. CDR3 size: 15 residues. The CDR3 reads CASSLMTYKTDTQYF. CDR3 DNA sequence: TGTGCCAGCAGTTTAATGACGTACAAGACAGATACGCAGTATTTT.

This chain connects TRBV27 to TRBJ1-2; D remains unclear. This CDR3 has 12 residues. V was cut by 0 bases and J by 8 bases, with 7 bases left in between. Germline V gene sequence: CDR1 MNHEY, CDR2 SMNVEV (reference sequence). For the CDR3, the DNA is TGTGCCAGCAGTTTATCCGGGAGAGGCTACACCTTC. Amino acids: CASSLSGRGYTF.

This clonotype was found a few times. The V call is TRBV6-6, the J call TRBJ2-7; 7 nucleotides align to TRBD2. Germline CDR1 is MNHNY and CDR2 is SVGAGI (reference sequence). This CDR3 spans 12 amino acids. The CDR3, as DNA: TGTGCGGGCTCGCGGGAGTCCATCGAGCAGTACTTC. This translates into CAGSRESIEQYF.

This clonotype has a count of ten or more. The chain uses TRBV2 and TRBJ2-3; 8 bases align to TRBD1. The CDR3 extends over 13 amino acids. Germline CDR1 SNHLY, CDR2 FYNNEI. V was pared by 10 bases and J by 4 bases, with 7 bases of the junction left unmatched. CDR3 region: CATLGQGSDTQYF. The CDR3 region has the DNA TGTGCCACCTTAGGACAGGGCTCAGATACGCAGTATTTT.